The rows below give T cell receptor beta chains drawn from one sample of a study of cytomegalovirus exposure and HLA in healthy donors. Repertoires were generated with immunoSEQ multiplex PCR, while TCRdb's copy carries only in-frame clones and drops some. This sample yields about 160,000 clones, of which approximately 67% are seen a single time; approximately 4.5% belongs to the top ten. The material sequenced was PBMCs. These receptors all come from a woman between 18 and 29 years old in good health and CMV-seropositive. CDR3s include the opening cysteine and the closing phenylalanine or tryptophan. A D gene is named only where the DNA matches it firmly. Clone size is given for some rows only: seen once, a few or many times, or a class if the clone is expanded.

j_call: TRBJ2-5
clone_size: .
d_call: TRBD2
v_call: TRBV11-2
cdr3_aa: CASSLSSGGLETQYF
cdr3_nt: TGTGCCAGCAGCTTAAGTAGCGGGGGATTAGAGACCCAGTACTTC

j_call: TRBJ2-7
clone_size: .
d_call: TRBD2
v_call: TRBV9
cdr3_aa: CASSVDGAGGPYEQYF
cdr3_nt: TGTGCCAGCAGCGTAGATGGAGCGGGGGGGCCCTACGAGCAGTACTTC

j_call: TRBJ1-1
clone_size: few
d_call: TRBD1
v_call: TRBV6-1
cdr3_aa: CASSAGDRVRNTEAFF
cdr3_nt: TGTGCCAGCAGTGCGGGGGACAGGGTTCGGAACACTGAAGCTTTCTTT

j_call: TRBJ2-7
clone_size: .
d_call: TRBD1
v_call: TRBV29-1
cdr3_aa: CSVSEQGAFPSGYEQYF
cdr3_nt: TGCAGCGTATCCGAACAGGGGGCATTTCCCTCAGGCTACGAGCAGTACTTC

j_call: TRBJ2-1
clone_size: .
d_call: .
v_call: TRBV27
cdr3_aa: CASSLPGDGVYNEQFF
cdr3_nt: TGTGCCAGCAGTTTGCCCGGGGATGGGGTTTACAATGAGCAGTTCTTC

j_call: TRBJ2-1
clone_size: .
d_call: TRBD1
v_call: TRBV4-1
cdr3_aa: CASSRDRVGFTSYNEQFF
cdr3_nt: TGCGCCAGCAGCCGAGACAGGGTCGGATTCACCTCCTACAATGAGCAGTTCTTC

j_call: TRBJ1-4
clone_size: .
d_call: .
v_call: TRBV28
cdr3_aa: CASSVTENEKLFF
cdr3_nt: TGTGCCAGCAGTGTCACAGAGAATGAAAAACTGTTTTTT

j_call: TRBJ2-2
clone_size: once
d_call: .
v_call: TRBV5-1
cdr3_aa: CASRDIRVNTGELFF
cdr3_nt: TGCGCCAGCCGGGACATAAGGGTGAACACCGGGGAGCTGTTTTTT

j_call: TRBJ2-3
clone_size: .
d_call: .
v_call: TRBV27
cdr3_aa: CASSREMGTDTQYF
cdr3_nt: TGTGCCAGCAGTAGGGAGATGGGCACAGATACGCAGTATTTT

j_call: TRBJ1-2
clone_size: .
d_call: .
v_call: TRBV6-1
cdr3_aa: CASSEAENRAGYTF
cdr3_nt: TGTGCCAGCAGTGAAGCGGAGAACAGGGCTGGCTACACCTTC